This is a list of T cell receptor beta chains from one sample in a study of liver allograft versus peripheral blood T cells. From the reads, TCRdb called clonotypes with MiXCR, one entry per CDR3 protein. This table has over 10,000 distinct CDR3 sequences, about a fifth appearing once. These receptors were taken from a human patient who had a liver transplant. The graft donor may have contributed some T cells. Each CDR3 is given with its conserved first and last residue. A D gene is named only where the DNA matches it firmly. Some rows mark clone size as missing; the rest say once, few, many or name a class of expanded clone.

>.|TRBV20-1|TRBD1|TRBJ1-1
TGCAGTACAGGGGGCGTGAACACTGAAGCTTTCTTT
CSTGGVNTEAFF
>medium-sized|TRBV15|.|TRBJ2-1
TGTGCCACCAGCTCCTGGCCCAGGGATAGGGATGAGCAGTTCTTC
CATSSWPRDRDEQFF
>few|TRBV7-3|.|TRBJ2-2
TGTGCCAGCAGCATCACTTTAGAGGCCGGGGAGCTGTTTTTT
CASSITLEAGELFF
>medium-sized|TRBV16|.|TRBJ1-5
TGTGCCAGCAGCCAGGGTTTGGGCAATCAGCCCCAGCATTTT
CASSQGLGNQPQHF
>.|TRBV5-6|TRBD1|TRBJ1-4
TGTGCCAGCAGCTGGGGGACAGCACCCTCAACTAATGAAAAACTGTTTTTT
CASSWGTAPSTNEKLFF
>medium-sized|TRBV10-3|.|TRBJ2-1
TGTGCCATCGGCTTGGGAGGGACAGCCTCCAATGAGCAGTTCTTC
CAIGLGGTASNEQFF
>.|TRBV5-6|.|TRBJ2-5
TGTGCCAGCAGCTTTGGGCAGCTACTCCAAGAGACCCAGTACTTC
CASSFGQLLQETQYF
>.|TRBV28|.|TRBJ1-6
TGTGCCAGCAGGGACACTGGGAGCTCACCCCTCCACTTT
CASRDTGSSPLHF
>medium-sized|TRBV18|TRBD1|TRBJ1-1
TGTGCCAGCTCACCACTGACAGGGAGGAACACTGAAGCTTTCTTT
CASSPLTGRNTEAFF
>.|TRBV28|.|TRBJ1-1
TGTGCCAGCAGTACGGGGACGGTCGCTGAAGCTTTCTTT
CASSTGTVAEAFF
>.|TRBV28|TRBD2|TRBJ2-7
TGTGCCAGCAGGGGGCCGGAGTTAGCGGGGTCATACAATGAGCAGTACTTC
CASRGPELAGSYNEQYF